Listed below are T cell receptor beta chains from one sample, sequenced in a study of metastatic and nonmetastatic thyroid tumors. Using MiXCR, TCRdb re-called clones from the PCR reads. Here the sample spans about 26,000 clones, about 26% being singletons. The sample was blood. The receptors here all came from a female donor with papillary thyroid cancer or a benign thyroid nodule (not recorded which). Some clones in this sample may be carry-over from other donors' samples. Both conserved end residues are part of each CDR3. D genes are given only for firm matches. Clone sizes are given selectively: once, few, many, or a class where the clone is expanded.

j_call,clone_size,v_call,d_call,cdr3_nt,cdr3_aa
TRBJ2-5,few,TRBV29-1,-,TGCAGCGTTGGGGGGGAGACCCAGTACTTC,CSVGGETQYF
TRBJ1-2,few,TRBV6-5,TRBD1,TGTGCCAGCAGTCACCCAGGACAGGGTGGGGACTATGGCTACACCTTC,CASSHPGQGGDYGYTF
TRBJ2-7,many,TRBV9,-,TGTGCCAGCAGCGTAGGGCTAGCGAACTCCTACGAGCAGTACTTC,CASSVGLANSYEQYF
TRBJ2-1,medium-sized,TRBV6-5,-,TGTGCCAGCAGTTACTCATCGACGCCCCGGGAGCAGTTCTTC,CASSYSSTPREQFF
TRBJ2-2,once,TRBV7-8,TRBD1,TGTGCCAGCAGCACAACATGGGGGACAGGCACCGGGGAGCTGTTTTTT,CASSTTWGTGTGELFF
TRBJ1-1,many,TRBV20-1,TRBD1,TGCAGTGCTAGTTTTGACAGGGACTGGCCTGAAGCTTTCTTT,CSASFDRDWPEAFF
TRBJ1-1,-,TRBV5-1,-,TGTGCCAGCAGCTTGGAGGGGACTGAAGCTTTCTTT,CASSLEGTEAFF
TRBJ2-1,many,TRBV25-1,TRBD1,TGTGCCAGCAGTGGTACACGACAGGGACCCTACAATGAGCAGTTCTTC,CASSGTRQGPYNEQFF
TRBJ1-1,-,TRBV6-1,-,TGTGCCAGCAGTGATGGAGGGTCCACTGAAGCTTTCTTT,CASSDGGSTEAFF
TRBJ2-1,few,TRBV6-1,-,TGTGCCAGCACGTCGGGGTTAGATGAGCAGTTATTC,CASTSGLDEQLF